Listed here are 18 T cell receptor beta chains from one sample, sequenced in a study of T-cell memory formation after mild COVID-19 (dated by TCRdb to the early 2020s). The library relied on 5' RACE. Sequencing took place on an Illumina NovaSeq 6000. The raw public reads went through TCRdb reprocessing: fastp at Q25, MiXCR clone calling, in-frame beta chains kept. Rows matching on CDR3 protein sequence are summarized as one entry with the most common DNA and genes. Within this sample are around 65,000 distinct CDR3 sequences, with 9% to 9.5% of them counted one time only. Of the sample, around 1.1% is held by the ten largest clones. The sequencing input was PBMCs or a T cell subset sorted from them (not recorded which). All receptors come from a man between 18 and 29 years old who had mild COVID-19 (a few samples of this study predate the infection). The sample titles of this study are shuffled in the database, so cell type and time point are left out; the donor was told from shared clones.

The chain recombines TRBV7-2 with TRBJ2-1, with D perhaps being TRBD1 or TRBD2 (5 bases each). Germline CDR1 SGHTA, CDR2 FQGNSA. There are 16 residues in the CDR3. V was trimmed by 3 bases and J by 8 bases, leaving 20 bases between them. CDR3 protein: CASSFRFGMGDDEQFF. For the CDR3, the DNA is TGTGCCAGCAGCTTTAGATTCGGGATGGGGGATGATGAGCAGTTCTTC. Based on the CDR3 plus reference TRBV7-2 and TRBJ2-1, the full variable domain is GAGVSQSPSNKVTEKGKDVELRCDPISGHTALYWYRQSLGQGLEFLIYFQGNSAPDKSGLPSDRFSAERTGGSVSTLTIQRTQQEDSAVYLCASSFRFGMGDDEQFFGPGTRLTVL.

The genes are TRBV5-4 and TRBJ2-1; TRBD1 matches at 9 bases. Trimming removed 2 bases from V and 3 bases from J; junction bases left unmatched: 3. CDR1 and CDR2 from the germline V gene are SGHNT and YYREEE (reference sequence). This CDR3 comprises 15 residues. In nucleotides, the CDR3 is TGTGCCAGCAGCTTAGGGACAGGGATCTACAATGAGCAGTTCTTC. It encodes CASSLGTGIYNEQFF.

This clonotype was picked up a small number of times. The V and J genes are TRBV19 and TRBJ2-6; 7 positions agree with TRBD1. The germline V gene encodes CDR1 LNHDA and CDR2 SQIVND (reference sequence). The V gene end was trimmed by 5 bases and the J gene end by 0 bases; junction bases not matched to a gene: 13. This CDR3 is 19 amino acids long. The CDR3 sequence is CASSSTGQPVFSGANVLTF. CDR3 DNA sequence: TGTGCCAGTAGTTCGACGGGACAGCCCGTATTCTCTGGGGCCAACGTCCTGACTTTC.

The gene calls are TRBV20-1 and TRBJ1-5; D may be TRBD1 (6 bases). Germline values: CDR1 DFQATT, CDR2 SNEGSKA (reference sequence). V dropped 6 bases and J dropped 7 bases, with 16 bases sitting between them. This CDR3 comprises 13 residues. CDR3 sequence (DNA): TGCAGTGCCAATACAGGGAGTGGGCAGCCCCAGCATTTT. Protein product: CSANTGSGQPQHF.

This clonotype occurred a few times. The gene calls are TRBV20-1 and TRBJ2-2; no definite D call. The CDR3 totals 13 residues. The germline V and J ends were trimmed by 0 bases and 3 bases, with 5 bases remaining between them. Germline lookup yields CDR1 DFQATT and CDR2 SNEGSKA (reference sequence). The CDR3 bases are TGCAGTGCTAGAGATCACGACACCGGGGAGCTGTTTTTT. Translation: CSARDHDTGELFF.

This chain connects TRBV3-1 to TRBJ2-5; 8 positions agree with TRBD2. V shed 3 bases, J shed 1 base, and the junction held 7 bases outside the gene matches. CDR1 is LGHDT and CDR2 is YNNKEL in the germline V gene (reference sequence). The length of the CDR3 is 16 residues. CDR3 loop: CASSQWAGGLQETQYF. In DNA, the CDR3 is TGTGCCAGCAGCCAGTGGGCGGGGGGCCTCCAAGAGACCCAGTACTTC.

This clonotype was seen more than once but under ten times. J is TRBJ2-2 and V is TRBV10-3; 12 nucleotides match TRBD2. The V segment lost 4 bases and the J segment 4 bases; nucleotides outside the gene matches: 7. The germline gives CDR1 ENHRY, CDR2 SYGVKD. The CDR3 length is 17 residues. The CDR3 DNA sequence: TGTGCCATCAGTGGACTAGCGGGGGCACGAGTCACCGGGGAGCTGTTTTTT. This sequence encodes CAISGLAGARVTGELFF.

The gene calls are TRBV7-2 and TRBJ2-6; D may match TRBD1 or TRBD2 (7 bases each). Trimming took off 1 base at V and 2 bases at J, with 15 bases between the two ends. Germline CDR1 reads SGHTA; CDR2 reads FQGNSA. This CDR3 region has 18 residues. CDR3 loop: CASSLGGRGGAGANVLTF. CDR3 nucleotides: TGTGCCAGCAGCTTAGGGGGCAGGGGGGGAGCTGGGGCCAACGTCCTGACTTTC. Together with reference TRBV7-2 and TRBJ2-6, the CDR3 gives the full variable domain: GAGVSQSPSNKVTEKGKDVELRCDPISGHTALYWYRQSLGQGLEFLIYFQGNSAPDKSGLPSDRFSAERTGGSVSTLTIQRTQQEDSAVYLCASSLGGRGGAGANVLTFGAGSRLTVL.

The V and J genes are TRBV9 and TRBJ2-2; weak D call: TRBD1 (6 bases). CDR3 length: 15 amino acids. Per the germline V gene, CDR1 is SGDLS and CDR2 is YYNGEE. Trimming took off 2 bases at V and 2 bases at J, with 10 bases between the two ends. CDR3 loop: CASSVSRGNTGELFF. CDR3 nucleotide sequence: TGTGCCAGCAGCGTGAGCAGGGGAAACACCGGGGAGCTGTTTTTT.

DNA for the CDR3: TGCGCCAGCAGCTCTGGACTAGCGGGGGCCGAGCAGTTCTTC. As protein: CASSSGLAGAEQFF. The J gene is TRBJ2-1, the V gene TRBV5-1, with TRBD2 matching 13 bases. The CDR3 has 14 residues. V gave up 3 bases and J gave up 10 bases; unmatched junction bases: 4. Per the germline V gene, CDR1 is SGHRS and CDR2 is YFSETQ.

This clonotype showed up many times. The chain recombines TRBV7-9 with TRBJ2-3; a possible D gene is TRBD2 (5 bases). V shed 5 bases and J shed 4 bases, with 13 bases lying between them. CDR3 length: 14 amino acids. CDR1 is SEHNR and CDR2 is FQNEAQ in the germline V gene (reference sequence). This CDR3 is CASSLDSTPDTQYF. The CDR3 DNA reads as TGTGCCAGCAGCCTGGACTCAACCCCAGATACGCAGTATTTT.

A few counts support this clonotype. The genes are TRBV3-1 and TRBJ2-5; 7 nucleotides align to TRBD1. Unmatched junction bases numbered 6, after V lost 4 bases and J lost 1 base. The CDR3 is made up of 15 amino acids. The germline V gene has CDR1 LGHDT and CDR2 YNNKEL (reference sequence). CDR3 residues: CASSRARGFQETQYF. The DNA for the CDR3 is TGTGCCAGCAGCCGTGCCAGGGGGTTCCAAGAGACCCAGTACTTC.

V is TRBV9 and J is TRBJ1-2, with unresolved D. The CDR3 runs 12 residues. The germline V gene has CDR1 SGDLS and CDR2 YYNGEE. V lost 4 bases and J 4 bases, leaving 8 bases between the germline ends. The CDR3: CASSPASYGYTF. For the CDR3, the DNA is TGTGCCAGCAGCCCGGCGAGCTATGGCTACACCTTC. Full variable domain (outside the CDR3, taken from reference TRBV9 and TRBJ1-2): DSGVTQTPKHLITATGQRVTLRCSPRSGDLSVYWYQQSLDQGLQFLIQYYNGEERAKGNILERFSAQQFPDLHSELNLSSLELGDSALYFCASSPASYGYTFGSGTRLTVV.

By share, this clonotype ranks as medium-sized. The chain links TRBV5-1 to TRBJ2-3; D is ambiguous. Trimming shortened V by 0 bases and J by 4 bases, and 15 bases separated the two germline ends. Germline lookup yields CDR1 SGHRS and CDR2 YFSETQ. This CDR3 comprises 16 residues. This chain's CDR3 is CASSLVGLGSADTQYF. CDR3 nucleotide sequence: TGCGCCAGCAGCTTGGTTGGATTGGGGTCCGCAGATACGCAGTATTTT.

The chain combines TRBV6-2 or TRBV6-3 with TRBJ1-5; D might be TRBD1 (6 bases). The CDR3 loop spans 14 amino acids. The germline V gene has CDR1 MNHEY and CDR2 SVGEGT. Deletions cut 6 bases from V and 3 bases from J, with 12 bases between. CDR3 bases: TGTGCCAGCAGGCCCAGGGGATACAATCAGCCCCAGCATTTT. It encodes CASRPRGYNQPQHF.

There are a few counts of this clonotype. This sequence joins TRBV20-1 and TRBJ2-7; weak D call: TRBD1 (5 bases). There are 13 residues in the CDR3. In germline, CDR1 is DFQATT, CDR2 SNEGSKA (reference sequence). Trimming cost V 6 bases and J 0 bases, with 12 bases left between them. The CDR3 DNA is TGCAGTGCCCCCGGCAGGGCCTCCTACGAGCAGTACGTC. It codes for CSAPGRASYEQYV.

This clonotype turned up a few times. The chain combines TRBV11-2 with TRBJ2-2, with D perhaps being TRBD1 or TRBD2 (6 bases each). V was trimmed by 4 bases and J by 6 bases, leaving 9 bases between them. The CDR3 covers 13 residues. The germline gives CDR1 SGHAT, CDR2 FQNNGV. The CDR3 DNA sequence: TGTGCCAGCAGCTGGGGGGCCGCCGGGGAGCTGTTTTTT. It codes for CASSWGAAGELFF.

This rearrangement joins TRBV5-1 to TRBJ2-7, with D maybe TRBD2 (5 bases). V was cut by 3 bases and J by 6 bases, with 19 bases left in between. Looked up from germline, CDR1 is SGHRS and CDR2 is YFSETQ. The CDR3 is 15 residues long. CDR3 in amino acids: CASSSAAGSPSEQYF. In DNA, the CDR3 is TGCGCCAGCAGCTCCGCGGCGGGCTCCCCATCCGAGCAGTACTTC.